Described below is a single TCR beta chain sequence and its context. Its cognate antigen is unknown. Unstimulated regulatory T cells (CD4+CD25+CD127-), CD4+CD25- non-regulatory cells, CD4 and CD8 cells were FACS-sorted from thawed PBMCs. This table comes from immunoSEQ multiplex PCR, and its TCRdb copy is limited to in-frame clones, with some not included. The table includes around 70,000 clones, just under 95% detected once. The data derive from a study of Tregs in tolerant kidney transplant recipients. Study-wide background: Recipients received nonmyeloablative bone marrow transplants from related graft donors, with transient mixed chimerism.

Notes on the study in general: Donor-specific Treg expansion exceeded global Treg expansion in tolerant patients, suggesting antigen drive. Some patients' samples used different primers over time, so nucleotide sequences weren't comparable.

The starting material was CD8+ T cells from blood, obtained before the transplant. The clonotype originates from a human donor who received a combined kidney and bone marrow transplant.

The CDR3 DNA follows: TGTGCCAGCAGCCCCTACCGTAGCTCTGGGGCCAACGTCCTGACTTTC. It translates to CASSPYRSSGANVLTF. V and J are TRBV7-8 and TRBJ2-6; D is unresolved. The CDR3 consists of 16 residues. The V end lost 5 bases, the J end lost 0 bases, and 11 bases lay between the germline ends. The germline CDR1 and CDR2 sequences are SGHVS and FQNEAQ.